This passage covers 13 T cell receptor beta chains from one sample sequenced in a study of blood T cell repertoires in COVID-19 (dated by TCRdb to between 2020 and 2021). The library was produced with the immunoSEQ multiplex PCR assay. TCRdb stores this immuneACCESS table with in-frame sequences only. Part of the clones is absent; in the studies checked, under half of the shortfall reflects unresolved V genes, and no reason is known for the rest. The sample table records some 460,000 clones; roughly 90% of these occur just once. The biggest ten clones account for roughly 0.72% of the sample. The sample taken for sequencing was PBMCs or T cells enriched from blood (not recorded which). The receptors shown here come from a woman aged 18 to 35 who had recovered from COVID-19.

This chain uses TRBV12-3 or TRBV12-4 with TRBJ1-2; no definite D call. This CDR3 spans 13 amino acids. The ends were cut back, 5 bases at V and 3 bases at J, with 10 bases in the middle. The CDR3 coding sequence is TGTGCCAGCAGTCGAAGCGGGGACTATGGCTACACCTTC. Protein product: CASSRSGDYGYTF.

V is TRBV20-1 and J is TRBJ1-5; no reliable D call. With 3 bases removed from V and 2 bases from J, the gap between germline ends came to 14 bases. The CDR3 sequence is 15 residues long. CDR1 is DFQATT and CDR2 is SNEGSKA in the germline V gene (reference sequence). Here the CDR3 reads CSASRTPIGNQPQHF. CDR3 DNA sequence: TGCAGTGCTAGTCGTACCCCCATAGGCAATCAGCCCCAGCATTTT.

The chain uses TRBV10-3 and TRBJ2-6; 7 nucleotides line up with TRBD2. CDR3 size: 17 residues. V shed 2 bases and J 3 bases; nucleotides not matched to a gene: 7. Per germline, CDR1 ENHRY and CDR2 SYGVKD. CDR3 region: CAISEKGPGGGANVLTF. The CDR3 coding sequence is TGTGCCATCAGTGAGAAGGGTCCGGGGGGTGGGGCCAACGTCCTGACTTTC.

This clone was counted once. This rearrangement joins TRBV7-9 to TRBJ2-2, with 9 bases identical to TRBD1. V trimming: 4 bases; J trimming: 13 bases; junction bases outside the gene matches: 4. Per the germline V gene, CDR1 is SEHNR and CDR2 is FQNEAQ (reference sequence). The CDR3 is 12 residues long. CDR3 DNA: TGTGCCAGCAGCTACCTGGACAGGGGGCTGTTTTTT. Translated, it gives CASSYLDRGLFF.

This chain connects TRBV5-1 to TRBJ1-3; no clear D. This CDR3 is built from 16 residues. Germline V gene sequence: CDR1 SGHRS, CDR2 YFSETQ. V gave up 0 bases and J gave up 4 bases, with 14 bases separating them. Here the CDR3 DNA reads TGCGCCAGCAGCTTGGCCGGAGAGGGTGTGGGAAACACCATATATTTT. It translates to CASSLAGEGVGNTIYF.

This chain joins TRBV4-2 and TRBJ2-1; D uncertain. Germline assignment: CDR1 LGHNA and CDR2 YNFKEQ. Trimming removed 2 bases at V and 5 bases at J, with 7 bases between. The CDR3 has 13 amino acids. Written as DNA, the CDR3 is TGTGCCAGCAGCCAAAAAGGAGACAATGAGCAGTTCTTC. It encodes CASSQKGDNEQFF.

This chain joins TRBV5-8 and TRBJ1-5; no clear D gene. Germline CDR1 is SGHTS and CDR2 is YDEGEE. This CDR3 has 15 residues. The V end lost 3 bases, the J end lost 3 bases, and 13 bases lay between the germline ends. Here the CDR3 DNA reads TGTGCCAGCAGCTCCGGACTTTCTTTCAATCAGCCCCAGCATTTT. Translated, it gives CASSSGLSFNQPQHF.

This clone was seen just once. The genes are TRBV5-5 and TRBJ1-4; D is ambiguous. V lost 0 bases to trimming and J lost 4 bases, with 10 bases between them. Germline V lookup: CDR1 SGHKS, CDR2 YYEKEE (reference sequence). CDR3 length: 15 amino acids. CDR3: CASSLGAGLNEKLFF. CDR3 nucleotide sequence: TGTGCCAGCAGCTTGGGGGCCGGACTTAATGAAAAACTGTTTTTT.

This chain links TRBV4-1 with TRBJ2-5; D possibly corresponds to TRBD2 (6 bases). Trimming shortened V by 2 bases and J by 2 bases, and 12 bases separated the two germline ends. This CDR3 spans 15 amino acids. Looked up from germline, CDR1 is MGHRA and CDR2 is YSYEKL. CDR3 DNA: TGCGCCAGCAGCCAAAGGGGACTGTTACAAGAGACCCAGTACTTC. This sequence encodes CASSQRGLLQETQYF.

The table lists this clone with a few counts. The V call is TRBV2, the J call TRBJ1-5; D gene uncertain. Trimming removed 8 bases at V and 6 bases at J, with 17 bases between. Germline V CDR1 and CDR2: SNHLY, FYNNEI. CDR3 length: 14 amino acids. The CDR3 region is CASGYREQLQPQHF. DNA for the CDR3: TGTGCCAGCGGGTACAGAGAACAGCTTCAGCCCCAGCATTTT. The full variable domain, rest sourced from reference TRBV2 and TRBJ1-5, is EPEVTQTPSHQVTQMGQEVILRCVPISNHLYFYWYRQILGQKVEFLVSFYNNEISEKSEIFDDQFSVERPDGSNFTLKIRSTKLEDSAMYFCASGYREQLQPQHFGDGTRLSIL.

Here the CDR3 DNA reads TGTGCCAGCAGCTTAGACCGGACTAGCGGGGGCGAGGAGCAGTACTTC. It is translated as CASSLDRTSGGEEQYF. The chain employs TRBV7-9 and TRBJ2-7; 13 nucleotides align to TRBD2. The CDR3 spans 16 residues. Unmatched junction bases numbered 7, after V lost 1 base and J lost 7 bases. Germline values: CDR1 SEHNR, CDR2 FQNEAQ (reference sequence).

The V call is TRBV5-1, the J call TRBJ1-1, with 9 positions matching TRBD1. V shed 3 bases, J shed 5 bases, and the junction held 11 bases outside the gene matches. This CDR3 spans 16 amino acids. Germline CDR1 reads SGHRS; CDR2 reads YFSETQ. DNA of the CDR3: TGCGCCAGCAGCTCGGGCAGGGACAGGGTAGAGACTGAAGCTTTCTTT. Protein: CASSSGRDRVETEAFF.

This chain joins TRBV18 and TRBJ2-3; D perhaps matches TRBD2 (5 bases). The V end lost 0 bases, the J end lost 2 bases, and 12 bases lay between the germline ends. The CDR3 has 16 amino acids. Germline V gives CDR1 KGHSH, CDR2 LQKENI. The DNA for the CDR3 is TGTGCCAGCTCACCACCGACCAGCGGAGACACAGATACGCAGTATTTT. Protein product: CASSPPTSGDTDTQYF.